This T cell receptor beta chain was retrieved from a study of shared clonotypes between healthy human individuals. Whole-study context: Donor composition was a couple of women and a few men, aged 18 to 49.

With respect to this clone: Its antigen is still unknown.

Free of recent acute infections or vaccinations, the donors were healthy HIV-negative adults. It was some 96 million PBMCs that unsorted samples used for genomic DNA. Repertoires were generated with immunoSEQ multiplex PCR, while TCRdb's copy carries only in-frame clones and drops some. The table shows about 480,000 clones, with 79% occurring only once. Findings and limits, study-wide: Clonotype sharing levels among donors were expected to vary with sequencing depth.

Deletions cut 7 bases from V and 4 bases from J, with 10 bases between. CDR1 KGHSH and CDR2 LQKENI come from the germline V gene. The CDR3 spans 12 residues. The chain combines TRBV18 with TRBJ1-1, with D maybe TRBD1 (5 bases). This receptor was taken from a middle-aged woman in good health. Some clones in this sample may be carry-over from other donors' samples. The sample taken for sequencing was PBMCs. The chain's CDR3 is CASCSGTTEAFF. The CDR3 DNA follows: TGTGCCAGCTGTTCAGGGACCACTGAAGCTTTCTTT.